This is a list of T cell receptor beta chains from one sample in a study of cytomegalovirus exposure and HLA in healthy donors. The data were produced by immunoSEQ multiplex PCR, yet TCRdb's version contains in-frame clones alone and is incomplete. This table holds some 140,000 clones, 73% found once. The material sequenced was PBMCs. The receptors derive from a woman between 35 and 50 years old in good health and CMV-seronegative. Each CDR3 is given with its conserved first and last residue. The order of the fields is clone size, J gene, D gene, V gene, CDR3 protein, CDR3 DNA. D genes are given only for firm matches. Clone size is shown for a subset of rows, as once, few, many or a class of expanded clone.

-,TRBJ1-6,-,TRBV14,CASRRGSYNSPLHF,TGTGCCAGCAGGCGGGGCTCCTATAATTCACCCCTCCACTTT
few,TRBJ1-2,TRBD1,TRBV4-1,CASRTEGQINYGYTF,TGCGCCAGCAGGACAGAGGGACAGATTAACTATGGCTACACCTTC
-,TRBJ1-2,-,TRBV4-1,CASSQDIQIYNYGYTF,TGCGCCAGCAGCCAAGATATACAGATTTACAACTATGGCTACACCTTC
-,TRBJ1-1,TRBD1,TRBV2,CASLPGTGNTEAFF,TGTGCCAGTCTTCCCGGGACAGGAAACACTGAAGCTTTCTTT
once,TRBJ1-2,TRBD1,TRBV27,CASSLRTGGAYGYTF,TGTGCCAGCAGTCTCAGGACAGGGGGCGCGTATGGCTACACCTTC
-,TRBJ1-6,-,TRBV19,CASSISGDTLSPLHF,TGTGCCAGTAGTATTTCAGGGGACACCCTTTCACCCCTCCACTTT
-,TRBJ2-1,TRBD1,TRBV29-1,CSGTGGELVNEQFF,TGCAGCGGTACAGGGGGAGAATTGGTGAATGAGCAGTTCTTC
once,TRBJ2-1,TRBD1,TRBV18,CASSLGQGGYNEQFF,TGTGCCAGCTCACTTGGACAGGGGGGGTACAATGAGCAGTTCTTC
-,TRBJ1-2,-,TRBV29-1,CSVGRRMVEGYTF,TGCAGCGTTGGAAGACGGATGGTGGAGGGCTACACCTTC
-,TRBJ2-2,-,TRBV4-2,CASSQGQGGYSRELFF,TGTGCCAGCAGCCAAGGGCAGGGCGGTTATTCCCGGGAGCTGTTTTTT
-,TRBJ2-5,-,TRBV11-3,CASSLLGGETQYF,TGTGCCAGCAGCTTATTGGGCGGGGAGACCCAGTACTTC
-,TRBJ2-7,TRBD2,TRBV5-6,CASSLANWGGKQYF,TGTGCCAGCAGCTTGGCCAACTGGGGGGGGAAGCAGTACTTC
-,TRBJ1-1,-,TRBV19,CASLMNTEAFF,TGTGCCAGTCTAATGAACACTGAAGCTTTCTTT
-,TRBJ2-5,TRBD2,TRBV7-8,CASSLKSGGAGETQYF,TGTGCCAGCAGCTTAAAGTCCGGGGGGGCGGGGGAGACCCAGTACTTC
-,TRBJ2-7,-,TRBV12-2,CASRLDRFRFPYEQYF,TGTGCAAGTCGCTTAGATCGGTTCCGTTTTCCCTACGAGCAGTACTTC
-,TRBJ2-1,TRBD2,TRBV11-2,CASSLDATSGGLDNEQFF,TGTGCCAGCAGCTTAGATGCGACTAGCGGGGGTCTCGACAATGAGCAGTTCTTC
-,TRBJ2-5,TRBD1,TRBV4-1,CASSQMYRGAKETQYF,TGCGCCAGCAGCCAAATGTACAGGGGGGCCAAAGAGACCCAGTACTTC
-,TRBJ2-1,-,TRBV13,CASSSPTNAGRAYNEQFF,TGTGCCAGCAGCTCACCTACAAACGCGGGACGGGCATACAATGAGCAGTTCTTC
-,TRBJ2-1,-,TRBV9,CASSVYLQAYNEQFF,TGTGCCAGCAGCGTATACCTCCAGGCCTACAATGAGCAGTTCTTC
-,TRBJ1-5,-,TRBV19,CASSIPQNQPQHF,TGTGCCAGTAGTATCCCCCAGAATCAGCCCCAGCATTTT
-,TRBJ1-6,-,TRBV27,CASSPRLSAYNSPLHF,TGTGCCAGCAGTCCGCGCTTAAGCGCCTATAATTCACCCCTCCACTTT
-,TRBJ2-1,-,TRBV6-1,CASSEASYEQFF,TGTGCCAGCAGTGAAGCTAGCTATGAGCAGTTCTTC
-,TRBJ1-2,-,TRBV5-1,CASSLGQEYGYTF,TGCGCCAGCAGCTTGGGACAGGAATATGGCTACACCTTC
-,TRBJ2-5,TRBD1,TRBV7-8,CASSLEHGTGGDETQYF,TGTGCCAGCAGCCTCGAACACGGGACAGGGGGCGATGAGACCCAGTACTTC
-,TRBJ1-5,-,TRBV7-2,CASSLSQISNQPQHF,TGTGCCAGCAGCTTATCCCAGATTAGCAATCAGCCCCAGCATTTT
-,TRBJ1-6,TRBD1,TRBV5-8,CASSWTPGQSDYNSPLHF,TGTGCCAGCAGCTGGACACCGGGACAGAGCGACTATAATTCACCCCTCCACTTT
few,TRBJ1-5,-,TRBV19,CASSIPGAQPQHF,TGTGCCAGTAGTATTCCTGGGGCTCAGCCCCAGCATTTT
-,TRBJ2-5,-,TRBV7-2,CASSLFSTQGKGTQYF,TGTGCCAGCAGCTTATTTTCGACTCAGGGCAAGGGGACCCAGTACTTC
-,TRBJ1-1,TRBD1,TRBV9,CASSATGGASTEAFF,TGTGCCAGCAGCGCCACAGGGGGCGCTTCCACTGAAGCTTTCTTT